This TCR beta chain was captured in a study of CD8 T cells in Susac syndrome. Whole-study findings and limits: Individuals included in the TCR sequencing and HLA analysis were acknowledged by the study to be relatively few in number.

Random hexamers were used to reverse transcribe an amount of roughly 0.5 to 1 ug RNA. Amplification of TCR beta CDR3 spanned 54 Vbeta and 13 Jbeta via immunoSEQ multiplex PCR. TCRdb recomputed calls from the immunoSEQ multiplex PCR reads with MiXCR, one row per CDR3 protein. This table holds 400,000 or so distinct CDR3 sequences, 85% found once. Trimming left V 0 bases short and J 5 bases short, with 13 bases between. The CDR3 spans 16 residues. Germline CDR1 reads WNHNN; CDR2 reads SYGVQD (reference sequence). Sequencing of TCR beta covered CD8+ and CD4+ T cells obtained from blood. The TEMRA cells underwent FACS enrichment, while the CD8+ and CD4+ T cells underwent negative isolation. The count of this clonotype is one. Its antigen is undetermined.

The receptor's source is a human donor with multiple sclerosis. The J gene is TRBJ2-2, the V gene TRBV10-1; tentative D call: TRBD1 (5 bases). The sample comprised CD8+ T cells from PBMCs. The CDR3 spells CASSESGAFRTGELFF. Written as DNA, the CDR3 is TGCGCCAGCAGTGAGTCTGGGGCCTTTCGGACCGGGGAGCTGTTTTTT.